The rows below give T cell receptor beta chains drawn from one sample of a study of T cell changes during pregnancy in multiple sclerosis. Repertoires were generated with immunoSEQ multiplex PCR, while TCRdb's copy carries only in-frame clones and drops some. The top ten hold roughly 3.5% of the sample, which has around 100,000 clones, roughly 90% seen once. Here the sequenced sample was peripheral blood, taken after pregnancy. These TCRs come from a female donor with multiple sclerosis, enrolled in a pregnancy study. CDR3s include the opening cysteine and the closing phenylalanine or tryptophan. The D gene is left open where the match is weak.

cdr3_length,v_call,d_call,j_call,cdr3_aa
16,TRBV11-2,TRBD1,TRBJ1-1,CATEGTGVIANTEAFF
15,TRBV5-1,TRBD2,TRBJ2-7,CASSSTGGRGYEQYF
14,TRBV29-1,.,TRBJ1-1,CSVAWGRGNTEAFF
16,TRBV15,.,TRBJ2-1,CATSRFPLAEVHEQFF
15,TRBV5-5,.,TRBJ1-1,CASSEPLGLGGRAFF
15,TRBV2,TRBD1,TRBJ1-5,CASTPDRGLNQPQHF
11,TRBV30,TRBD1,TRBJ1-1,CACSRDREAFF
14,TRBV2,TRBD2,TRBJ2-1,CAGALAGGPDEQFF
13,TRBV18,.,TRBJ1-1,CASSPRGNTEAFF
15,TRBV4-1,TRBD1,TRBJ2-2,CASSQGTGATGELFF
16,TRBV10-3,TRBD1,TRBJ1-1,CAISEAPGQGPSEAFF
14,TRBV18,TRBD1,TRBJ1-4,CASSRDRGDEKLFF
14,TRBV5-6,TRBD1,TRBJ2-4,CASSFIGQGSDQYF
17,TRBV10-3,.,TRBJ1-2,CAISESNGQISRTGYTF
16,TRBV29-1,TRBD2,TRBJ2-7,CSVEDWTSGGVHEQYF
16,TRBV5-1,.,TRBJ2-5,CASSFGWGQSQETQYF